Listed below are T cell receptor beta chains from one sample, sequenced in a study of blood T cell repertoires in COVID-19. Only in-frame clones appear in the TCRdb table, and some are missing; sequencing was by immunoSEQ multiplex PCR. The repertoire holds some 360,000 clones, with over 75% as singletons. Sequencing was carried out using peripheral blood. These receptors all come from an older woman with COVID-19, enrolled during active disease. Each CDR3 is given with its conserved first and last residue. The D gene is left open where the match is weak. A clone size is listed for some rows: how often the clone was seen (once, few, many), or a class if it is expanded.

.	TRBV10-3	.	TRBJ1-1	CAISENTGNTEAFF	TGTGCCATCAGTGAGAATACAGGGAACACTGAAGCTTTCTTT
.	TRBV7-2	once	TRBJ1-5	CASSPQRGNQPQHF	TGTGCCAGCAGCCCCCAACGGGGCAATCAGCCCCAGCATTTT
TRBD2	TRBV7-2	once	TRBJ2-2	CASSFTSGGALTGELFF	TGTGCCAGCAGCTTTACTAGCGGGGGGGCCCTTACCGGGGAGCTGTTTTTT
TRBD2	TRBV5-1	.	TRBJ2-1	CASLPGGGQWNEQFF	TGCGCCAGCTTACCTGGCGGGGGGCAATGGAATGAGCAGTTCTTC
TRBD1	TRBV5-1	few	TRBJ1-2	CASSFYAGGPGYTF	TGCGCCAGCAGCTTTTACGCAGGGGGGCCTGGCTACACCTTC
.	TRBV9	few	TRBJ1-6	CASSVRGTDSPLHF	TGTGCCAGCAGCGTACGGGGTACGGATTCACCCCTCCACTTT
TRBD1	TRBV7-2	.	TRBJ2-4	CASRTGANIQYF	TGTGCCAGTAGGACAGGGGCGAACATTCAGTACTTC
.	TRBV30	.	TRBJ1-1	CAWSAHSATEAFF	TGTGCCTGGAGTGCCCACAGTGCCACTGAAGCTTTCTTT
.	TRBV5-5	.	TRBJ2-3	CASRSYTDTQYF	TGTGCCAGCAGGTCGTATACAGATACGCAGTATTTT
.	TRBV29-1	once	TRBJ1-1	CSVSHLSGAFF	TGCAGCGTTAGTCACTTGAGCGGAGCTTTCTTT
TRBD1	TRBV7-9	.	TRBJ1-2	CASSLATGTPIDTF	TGTGCCAGCAGCTTAGCGACAGGGACCCCGATTGACACCTTC
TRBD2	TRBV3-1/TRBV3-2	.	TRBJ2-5	CASSQGGGGALETQYF	TGTGCCAGCAGCCAAGGAGGCGGGGGGGCCTTAGAGACCCAGTACTTC
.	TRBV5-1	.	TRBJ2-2	CASDVLGAGSGELFF	TGCGCCAGCGACGTACTGGGGGCTGGATCCGGGGAGCTGTTTTTT
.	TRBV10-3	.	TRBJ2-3	CATNQATSTDTQYF	TGTGCCACCAACCAAGCAACTAGCACAGATACGCAGTATTTT
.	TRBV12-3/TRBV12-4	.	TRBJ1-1	CASSFAGNTEAFF	TGTGCCAGCAGTTTTGCCGGGAACACTGAAGCTTTCTTT
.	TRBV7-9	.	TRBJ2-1	CASSLFVEGGQFF	TGTGCCAGCAGCTTATTTGTTGAAGGGGGGCAGTTCTTC
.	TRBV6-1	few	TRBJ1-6	CASSDIRGVNSPLHF	TGTGCCAGCAGTGACATTCGGGGGGTAAATTCACCCCTCCACTTT
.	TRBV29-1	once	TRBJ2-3	CSVVAGSGVPDTQYF	TGCAGCGTTGTCGCGGGTAGCGGCGTGCCAGATACGCAGTATTTT
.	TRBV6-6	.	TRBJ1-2	CASSSHREIGGYTF	TGTGCCAGCAGTTCCCACAGGGAGATAGGTGGCTACACCTTC
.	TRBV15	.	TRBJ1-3	CATSRGLTGGNTIYF	TGTGCCACCAGCAGAGGGTTGACAGGCGGAAACACCATATATTTT
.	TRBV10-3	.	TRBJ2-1	CAIRGRQSNYNEQFF	TGTGCCATAAGGGGCAGACAGAGTAACTACAATGAGCAGTTCTTC
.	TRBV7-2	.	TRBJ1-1	CASSEGLLNTEAFF	TGTGCCAGCAGCGAGGGACTTCTGAACACTGAAGCTTTCTTT
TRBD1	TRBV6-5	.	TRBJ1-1	CASSRQGAVGGAFF	TGTGCCAGCAGTCGACAGGGGGCGGTTGGGGGAGCTTTCTTT
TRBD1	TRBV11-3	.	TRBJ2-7	CASPGQGEYEQYF	TGTGCCAGCCCGGGACAGGGGGAATACGAGCAGTACTTC
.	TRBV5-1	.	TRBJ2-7	CASSLRGGISSYEQYF	TGCGCCAGCAGCTTGAGGGGCGGGATTAGCTCCTACGAGCAGTACTTC
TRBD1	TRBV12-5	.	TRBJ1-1	CASGLTGVEAFF	TGTGCTAGTGGTTTGACAGGGGTTGAAGCTTTCTTT
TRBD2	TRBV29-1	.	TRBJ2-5	CSVEKRGGLETQYF	TGCAGCGTTGAAAAGCGGGGGGGCTTGGAGACCCAGTACTTC
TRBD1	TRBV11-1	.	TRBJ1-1	CASSQQGARRAFF	TGTGCCAGCAGTCAACAGGGGGCGCGTCGGGCTTTCTTT
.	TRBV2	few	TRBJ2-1	CASSPRQGGRGDNEQFF	TGTGCCAGCAGTCCGCGACAGGGAGGAAGAGGGGACAATGAGCAGTTCTTC
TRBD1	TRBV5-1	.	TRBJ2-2	CASSPWTGLRGGELFF	TGCGCCAGCAGCCCCTGGACAGGGCTGAGAGGCGGGGAGCTGTTTTTT
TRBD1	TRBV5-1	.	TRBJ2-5	CASSSGQGEQETQYF	TGCGCCAGCAGCTCAGGACAGGGGGAACAAGAGACCCAGTACTTC
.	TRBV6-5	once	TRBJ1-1	CASSYSMTATEAFF	TGTGCCAGCAGTTACTCGATGACAGCCACCGAAGCTTTCTTT
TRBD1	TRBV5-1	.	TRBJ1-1	CASSSGQGGTEAFF	TGCGCCAGCAGCTCCGGACAGGGTGGCACTGAAGCTTTCTTT
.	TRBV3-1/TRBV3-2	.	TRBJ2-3	CASSQDDSVRADTQYF	TGTGCCAGCAGCCAAGACGACAGCGTTAGGGCAGATACGCAGTATTTT
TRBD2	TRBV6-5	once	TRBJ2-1	CASSTTAGGYNEQFF	TGTGCCAGCAGTACCACAGCGGGGGGCTACAATGAGCAGTTCTTC
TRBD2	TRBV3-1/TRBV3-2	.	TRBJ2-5	CASSLRTSGVETQYF	TGTGCCAGCAGCCTCCGGACTAGCGGGGTGGAGACCCAGTACTTC